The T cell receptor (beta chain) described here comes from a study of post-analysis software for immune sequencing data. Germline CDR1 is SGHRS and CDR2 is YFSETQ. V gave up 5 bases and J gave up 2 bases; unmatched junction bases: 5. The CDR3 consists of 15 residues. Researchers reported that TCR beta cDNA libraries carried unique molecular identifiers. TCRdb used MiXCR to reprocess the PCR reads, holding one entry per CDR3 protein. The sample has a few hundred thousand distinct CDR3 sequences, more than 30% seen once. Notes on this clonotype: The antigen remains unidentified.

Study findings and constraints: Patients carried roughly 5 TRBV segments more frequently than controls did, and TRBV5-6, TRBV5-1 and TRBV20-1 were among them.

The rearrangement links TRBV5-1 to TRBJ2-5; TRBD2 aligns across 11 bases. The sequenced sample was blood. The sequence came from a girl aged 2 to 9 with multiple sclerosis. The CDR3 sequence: CASRLAGERQETQYF. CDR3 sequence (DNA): TGCGCCAGCAGACTAGCGGGAGAAAGACAAGAGACCCAGTACTTC.